This record looks at one T cell receptor (beta chain) sequence and its context. Its specificity is not known. Unmatched junction bases numbered 4, after V lost 3 bases and J lost 2 bases. Germline V gene sequence: CDR1 SEHNR, CDR2 FQNEAQ (reference sequence). CDR3 size: 14 residues. These data come from a study of cytomegalovirus exposure and HLA in healthy donors. The study's findings and limits: A link between a missense DCLRE1C variant and TCR beta V- and J-gene trimming emerged from a later analysis.

13 Jbeta primers and 60 Vbeta primers were used for the PCR. Clones were sequenced by immunoSEQ multiplex PCR, and TCRdb holds only the in-frame ones, with some missing. Of more than 90,000 clones listed, around 80% are singletons. J is TRBJ2-7 and V is TRBV7-9, with TRBD2 matching 7 bases. Sequencing was carried out using PBMCs. The receptor's source is a woman aged 55-69 years in good health and CMV-seronegative. The DNA for the CDR3 is TGTGCCAGCAGCTTTTCGGGGGGAGCCTACGAGCAGTACTTC. Protein: CASSFSGGAYEQYF.